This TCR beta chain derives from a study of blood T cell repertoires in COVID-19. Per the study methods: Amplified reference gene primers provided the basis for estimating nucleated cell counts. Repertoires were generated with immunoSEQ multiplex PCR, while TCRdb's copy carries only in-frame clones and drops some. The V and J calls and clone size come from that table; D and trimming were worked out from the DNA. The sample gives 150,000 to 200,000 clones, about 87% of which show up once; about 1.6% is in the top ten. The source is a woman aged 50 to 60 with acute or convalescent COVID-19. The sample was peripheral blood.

The CDR3 loop is CASSLDLYYGYTF. CDR3 DNA: TGTGCCAGCAGCTTAGATCTTTACTATGGCTACACCTTC. The rearrangement joins TRBV11-2 to TRBJ1-2; D is ambiguous. Germline V gene data show CDR1 as SGHAT and CDR2 as FQNNGV. V lost 0 bases and J 3 bases, leaving 5 bases between the germline ends. This CDR3 has 13 residues.